Listed below are T cell receptor beta chains from one sample, sequenced in a study of regulatory T cells in long-lasting Graves disease. TCRdb reprocessed the multiplex PCR reads with MiXCR, giving one entry per CDR3 protein. The data show hundreds of thousands of distinct CDR3 sequences, around 16% seen once. Separately, the same data were catalogued under a study of T cells in Graves' hyperthyroidism and ophthalmopathy.

The sequenced sample was peripheral blood mononuclear cells (PBMCs), obtained at new diagnosis, from a patient treated with antithyroid drugs. The receptors were gathered from a young man with Graves disease. CDR3s include the opening cysteine and the closing phenylalanine or tryptophan. D genes are given only for firm matches. Where a row states a size, it is once, few, many or the class of an expanded clone; other rows omit it.

-	TRBJ2-2	TRBV6-5	-	TGTGCCAGCAGTTACCACGGAGAGGGGGAGCTGTTTTTT	CASSYHGEGELFF
few	TRBJ2-5	TRBV7-9	-	TGTGCCAGCGTCCAGAGTCAAGAGACCCAGTACTTC	CASVQSQETQYF
many	TRBJ2-2	TRBV2	-	TGTGCCAGCAGAAGCCGGGACCGGGCACCCACCGGGGAGCTGTTTTTT	CASRSRDRAPTGELFF
-	TRBJ2-6	TRBV29-1	-	TGCAGCGTTGAAGATAGGGCCAGGGGAAGCACTGGGGCCAACGTCCTGACTTTC	CSVEDRARGSTGANVLTF
few	TRBJ2-7	TRBV5-1	-	TGCGCCAGCAGCTTGGAAAACCGGGCCTTTTACGAGCAGTACTTC	CASSLENRAFYEQYF
few	TRBJ2-3	TRBV29-1	TRBD2	TGCAGCGTTGTATTAGGGGACTACCGGGACCTCACAGATACGCAGTATTTT	CSVVLGDYRDLTDTQYF
many	TRBJ1-1	TRBV30	-	TGTGCCTGGAGTGTAGCCGCGACTGAAGCTTTCTTT	CAWSVAATEAFF
-	TRBJ1-3	TRBV28	-	TGTGCCAGCAGTTTGCCCTGGTCTGGAAACGCCATATATTTT	CASSLPWSGNAIYF
many	TRBJ2-7	TRBV7-9	-	TGTGCCAGCAGCTCCACTGTGACCAGGTCCTACGAGCAGTACTTC	CASSSTVTRSYEQYF
-	TRBJ2-3	TRBV10-3	TRBD2	TGTGCCATCAGTGCTCTAGCGGGGGGACGCACAGATACGCAGTATTTT	CAISALAGGRTDTQYF
-	TRBJ1-2	TRBV9	TRBD1	TGTGCCAGCATGGGGGACAGGGGGGTCCGAGGCTATGGCTACACCTTC	CASMGDRGVRGYGYTF
few	TRBJ2-5	TRBV7-9	-	TGTGCCAGCAGCTTAGGGCAAAACCTCCAAGAGACCCAGTACTTC	CASSLGQNLQETQYF
many	TRBJ2-7	TRBV20-1	-	TGCAGTGCTTCTGGGGCGGAGCTTGGCGACGAGCAGTACTTC	CSASGAELGDEQYF
-	TRBJ1-2	TRBV11-2	-	TGTGCCAGCAGCTTAGAATCCTTCTATGGCTACACCTTC	CASSLESFYGYTF